This T cell receptor (beta chain) was profiled in a study of blood T cell repertoires in COVID-19. Study information: Sample material is recorded as cDNA or gDNA derived from T cells, B-cell-depleted T cells, or PBMCs.

Produced via immunoSEQ multiplex PCR; TCRdb's table is partial and in-frame only. The sample lists about 80,000 clones; 76% were seen once. The ends lost 3 bases at V and 5 bases at J; junction bases unmatched: 5. The germline V gene encodes CDR1 SGHNT and CDR2 YYREEE (reference sequence). The CDR3 consists of 16 residues. The rearrangement joins TRBV5-4 to TRBJ2-1, with 13 nucleotides matching TRBD2. The sequence was collected from a man between 65 and 80 years old with active or convalescent COVID-19. The source material was peripheral blood. The CDR3 sequence: CASSWATSGGNNEQFF. Here the CDR3 DNA reads TGTGCCAGCAGCTGGGCGACTAGCGGGGGGAACAATGAGCAGTTCTTC.